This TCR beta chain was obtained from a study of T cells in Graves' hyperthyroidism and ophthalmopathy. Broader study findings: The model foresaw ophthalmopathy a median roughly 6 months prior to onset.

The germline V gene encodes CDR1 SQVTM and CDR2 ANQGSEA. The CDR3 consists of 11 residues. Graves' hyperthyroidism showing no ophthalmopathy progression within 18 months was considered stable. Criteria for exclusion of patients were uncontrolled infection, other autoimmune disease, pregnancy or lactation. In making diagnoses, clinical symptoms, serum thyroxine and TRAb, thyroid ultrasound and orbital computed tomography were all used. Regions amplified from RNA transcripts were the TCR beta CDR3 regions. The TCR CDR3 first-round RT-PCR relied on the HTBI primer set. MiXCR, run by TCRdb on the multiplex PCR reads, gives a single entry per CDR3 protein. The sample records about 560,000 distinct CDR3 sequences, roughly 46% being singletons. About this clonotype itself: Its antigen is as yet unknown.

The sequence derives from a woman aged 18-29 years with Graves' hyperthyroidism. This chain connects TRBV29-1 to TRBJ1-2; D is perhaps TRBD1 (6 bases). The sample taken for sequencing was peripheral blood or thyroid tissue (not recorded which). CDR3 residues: CSLSSQGGYTF. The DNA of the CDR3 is TGCAGTCTAAGCTCCCAGGGGGGCTACACCTTC.